Reported below is one TCR beta chain. Its antigen is undetermined. The sample belongs to a study of cytomegalovirus exposure and HLA in healthy donors. Study-wide background: In an earlier analysis, 90 million to 120 million unique TCR beta sequences were found from some 180 million T cells. Study-level results: Relative to equally common others, HLA-associated TCR beta chains showed greater clonal expansion in a later analysis.

PCR primers comprised 60 Vbeta and 13 Jbeta primers. Sequencing used immunoSEQ multiplex PCR; TCRdb keeps in-frame clones, though not all of them. The sample lists roughly 120,000 clones, around 80% occurring once. This CDR3 is 14 amino acids long. Germline CDR1 SGHDN, CDR2 FVKESK. Trimming cost V 1 base and J 0 bases, with 6 bases left between them. This sequence joins TRBV14 and TRBJ1-2; D unclear. This TCR was recovered from a middle-aged man in good health and CMV-seronegative. Material for sequencing was PBMCs. In DNA, the CDR3 is TGTGCCAGCAGCCAAGGAAGCGCTAACTATGGCTACACCTTC. Its translation is CASSQGSANYGYTF.